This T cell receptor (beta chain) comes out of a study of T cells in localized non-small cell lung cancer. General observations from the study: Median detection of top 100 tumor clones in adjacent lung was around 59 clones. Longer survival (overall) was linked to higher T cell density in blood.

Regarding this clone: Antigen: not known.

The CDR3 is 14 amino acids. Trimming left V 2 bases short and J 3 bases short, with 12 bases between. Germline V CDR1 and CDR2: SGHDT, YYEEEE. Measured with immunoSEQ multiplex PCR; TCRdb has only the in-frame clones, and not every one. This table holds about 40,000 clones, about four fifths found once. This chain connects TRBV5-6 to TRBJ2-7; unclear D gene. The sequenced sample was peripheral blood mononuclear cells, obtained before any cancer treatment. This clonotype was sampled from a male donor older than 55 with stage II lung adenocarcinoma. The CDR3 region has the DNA TGTGCCAGCAGCTTCTTTGGCAGTAGCTACGAGCAGTACTTC. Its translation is CASSFFGSSYEQYF.